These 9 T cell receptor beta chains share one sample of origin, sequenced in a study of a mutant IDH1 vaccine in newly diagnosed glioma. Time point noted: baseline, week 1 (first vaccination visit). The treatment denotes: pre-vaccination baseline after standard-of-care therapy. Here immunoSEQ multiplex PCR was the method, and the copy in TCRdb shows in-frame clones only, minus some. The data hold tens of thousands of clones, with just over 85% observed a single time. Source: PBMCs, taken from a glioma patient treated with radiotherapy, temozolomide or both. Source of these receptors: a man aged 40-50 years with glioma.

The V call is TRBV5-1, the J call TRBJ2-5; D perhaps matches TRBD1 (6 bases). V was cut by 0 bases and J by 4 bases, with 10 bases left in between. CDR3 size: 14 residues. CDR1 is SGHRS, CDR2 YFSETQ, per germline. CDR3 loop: CASSLGTAAETQYF. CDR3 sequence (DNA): TGCGCCAGCAGCTTGGGGACAGCGGCAGAGACCCAGTACTTC.

CDR3 coding DNA: TGTGCCAGCAGCACCAAAACAGGGGGGAACACCGGGGAGCTGTTTTTT. Translated: CASSTKTGGNTGELFF. This chain uses TRBV7-3 with TRBJ2-2; 8 nucleotides match TRBD1. The J segment lost 1 base and the V segment lost 5 bases, leaving 6 bases of the junction unmatched. This CDR3 spans 16 amino acids. CDR1 and CDR2 from the germline V gene are SGHTA and FQGTGA. Complete variable domain (other parts from reference TRBV7-3 and TRBJ2-2): GAGVSQTPSNKVTEKGKYVELRCDPISGHTALYWYRQSLGQGPEFLIYFQGTGAADDSGLPNDRFFAVRPEGSVSTLKIQRTERGDSAVYLCASSTKTGGNTGELFFGEGSRLTVL.

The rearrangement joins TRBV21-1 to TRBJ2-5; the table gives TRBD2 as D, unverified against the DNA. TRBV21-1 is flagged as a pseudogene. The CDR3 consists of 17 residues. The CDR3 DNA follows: TGTGCCAGCAGCCCCGAGCACGGGAGAAGGGGCCAACAGACCCAGTACTTC. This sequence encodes CASSPEHGRRGQQTQYF.

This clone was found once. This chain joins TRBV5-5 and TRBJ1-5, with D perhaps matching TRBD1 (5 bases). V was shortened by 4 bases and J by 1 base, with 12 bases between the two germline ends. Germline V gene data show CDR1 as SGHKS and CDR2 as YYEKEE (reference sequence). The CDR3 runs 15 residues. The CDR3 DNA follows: TGTGCCAGCAGCCAGATGGAGGGGAGCAATCAGCCCCAGCATTTT. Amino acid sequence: CASSQMEGSNQPQHF. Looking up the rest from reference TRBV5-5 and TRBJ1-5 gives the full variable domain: DAGVTQSPTHLIKTRGQQVTLRCSPISGHKSVSWYQQVLGQGPQFIFQYYEKEERGRGNFPDRFSARQFPNYSSELNVNALLLGDSALYLCASSQMEGSNQPQHFGDGTRLSIL.

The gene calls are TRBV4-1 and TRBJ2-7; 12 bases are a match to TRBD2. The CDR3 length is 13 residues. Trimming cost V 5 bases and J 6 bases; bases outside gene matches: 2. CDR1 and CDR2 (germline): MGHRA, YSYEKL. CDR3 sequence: CASSALAGGEQYF. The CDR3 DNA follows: TGCGCCAGCAGCGCACTAGCGGGAGGCGAGCAGTACTTC.

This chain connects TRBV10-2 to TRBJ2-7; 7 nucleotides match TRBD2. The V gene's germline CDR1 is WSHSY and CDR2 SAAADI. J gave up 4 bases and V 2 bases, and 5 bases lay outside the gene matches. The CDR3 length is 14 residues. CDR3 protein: CASSEAGGRYEQYF. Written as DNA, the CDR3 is TGCGCCAGCAGTGAGGCCGGGGGGAGGTACGAGCAGTACTTC.

The CDR3 sequence: CASSFSYEQYF. CDR3 DNA sequence: TGTGCCAGCAGCTTTTCCTACGAGCAGTACTTC. This chain links TRBV5-4 with TRBJ2-7, with D uncertain. Germline V lookup: CDR1 SGHNT, CDR2 YYREEE (reference sequence). CDR3 length: 11 amino acids. Trimming removed 2 bases from V and 1 base from J, with 1 base in between.

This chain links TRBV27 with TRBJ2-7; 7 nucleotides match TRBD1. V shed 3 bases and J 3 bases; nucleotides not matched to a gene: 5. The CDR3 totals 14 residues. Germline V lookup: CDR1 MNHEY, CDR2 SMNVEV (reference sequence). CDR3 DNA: TGTGCCAGCAGTTTTGAGGGGGCGGGCTACGAGCAGTACTTC. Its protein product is CASSFEGAGYEQYF.

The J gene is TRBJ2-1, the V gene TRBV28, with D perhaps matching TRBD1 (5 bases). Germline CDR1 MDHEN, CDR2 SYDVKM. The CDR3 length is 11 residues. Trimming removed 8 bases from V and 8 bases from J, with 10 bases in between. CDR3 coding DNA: TGTGCCAGCCTAACCAGGGATGAGCAGTTCTTC. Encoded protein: CASLTRDEQFF.